The rows below give T cell receptor beta chains drawn from one sample of a study of T cell responses to AZD1222 COVID-19 vaccine. Here immunoSEQ multiplex PCR was the method, and the copy in TCRdb shows in-frame clones only, minus some. The data show approximately 130,000 clones, 70% to 90% seen once. The sample consisted of peripheral blood, taken 28 days after the second AZD1222 dose. The receptors come from an adult who received the AZD1222 COVID-19 vaccine. Both conserved end residues are part of each CDR3. D genes are given only for firm matches. Size tells how often a clone was seen (once, few, many) or the class of an expanded clone, and some rows leave it out.

d_call: -
v_call: TRBV27
j_call: TRBJ2-3
clone_size: -
cdr3_aa: CASSLEGIDTQYF
cdr3_nt: TGTGCCAGCAGTTTAGAAGGGATAGATACGCAGTATTTT

d_call: TRBD2
v_call: TRBV11-3
j_call: TRBJ2-3
clone_size: once
cdr3_aa: CASSRGLADPDTQYF
cdr3_nt: TGTGCCAGCAGCCGGGGACTAGCGGACCCAGATACGCAGTATTTT

d_call: TRBD2
v_call: TRBV28
j_call: TRBJ2-1
clone_size: -
cdr3_aa: CASSSTSASYNEQFF
cdr3_nt: TGTGCCAGCAGTTCTACTAGCGCCTCCTACAATGAGCAGTTCTTC

d_call: -
v_call: TRBV6-5
j_call: TRBJ1-3
clone_size: -
cdr3_aa: CASSSRSGNTIYF
cdr3_nt: TGTGCCAGCAGTTCGAGATCTGGAAACACCATATATTTT

d_call: -
v_call: TRBV6-5
j_call: TRBJ2-2
clone_size: -
cdr3_aa: CASSTGLRRTGELFF
cdr3_nt: TGTGCCAGCAGTACAGGGCTGCGCCGGACCGGGGAGCTGTTTTTT

d_call: -
v_call: TRBV27
j_call: TRBJ2-5
clone_size: -
cdr3_aa: CASRPLGRGIQETQYF
cdr3_nt: TGTGCCAGCAGGCCCCTAGGCCGGGGGATTCAAGAGACCCAGTACTTC

d_call: -
v_call: TRBV5-1
j_call: TRBJ1-5
clone_size: -
cdr3_aa: CASSLAGTGNQPQHF
cdr3_nt: TGCGCCAGCAGCTTGGCCGGAACAGGCAATCAGCCCCAGCATTTT

d_call: -
v_call: TRBV6-5
j_call: TRBJ1-6
clone_size: once
cdr3_aa: CASRTVGAAGSPLHF
cdr3_nt: TGTGCCAGCAGGACCGTCGGGGCTGCTGGGTCACCCCTCCACTTT

d_call: -
v_call: TRBV19
j_call: TRBJ2-3
clone_size: -
cdr3_aa: CASSKGRRSTDTQYF
cdr3_nt: TGTGCCAGTAGTAAGGGCCGACGCAGCACAGATACGCAGTATTTT

d_call: -
v_call: TRBV7-7
j_call: TRBJ2-2
clone_size: -
cdr3_aa: CASSPGRELFF
cdr3_nt: TGTGCTAGCAGCCCTGGCCGGGAGCTGTTTTTT

d_call: -
v_call: TRBV7-9
j_call: TRBJ2-6
clone_size: -
cdr3_aa: CASPQAGEVSGANVLTF
cdr3_nt: TGTGCCAGTCCCCAAGCAGGGGAAGTCTCTGGGGCCAACGTCCTGACTTTC

d_call: -
v_call: TRBV28
j_call: TRBJ1-5
clone_size: -
cdr3_aa: CASNLVGASSQPQHF
cdr3_nt: TGTGCCAGCAATTTAGTCGGGGCTAGCAGTCAGCCCCAGCATTTT

d_call: TRBD2
v_call: TRBV7-9
j_call: TRBJ2-1
clone_size: -
cdr3_aa: CASSLARGFYNEQFF
cdr3_nt: TGTGCCAGCAGCTTAGCGCGGGGGTTCTACAATGAGCAGTTCTTC

d_call: -
v_call: TRBV10-3
j_call: TRBJ1-2
clone_size: -
cdr3_aa: CAISDRAGAGGYTF
cdr3_nt: TGTGCCATCAGTGATAGGGCAGGGGCTGGCGGCTACACCTTC

d_call: -
v_call: TRBV5-1
j_call: TRBJ1-1
clone_size: -
cdr3_aa: CASRESRDVPLNTEAFF
cdr3_nt: TGCGCCAGCAGGGAGAGCCGGGACGTACCCTTGAACACTGAAGCTTTCTTT

d_call: -
v_call: TRBV19
j_call: TRBJ1-2
clone_size: -
cdr3_aa: CASSLHVNYGYTF
cdr3_nt: TGTGCCAGTAGTCTTCACGTAAACTATGGCTACACCTTC

d_call: -
v_call: TRBV6-5
j_call: TRBJ1-3
clone_size: once
cdr3_aa: CASSYSRRPGNTIYF
cdr3_nt: TGTGCCAGCAGTTACTCGAGACGGCCTGGAAACACCATATATTTT

d_call: -
v_call: TRBV7-8
j_call: TRBJ2-7
clone_size: -
cdr3_aa: CASSVSLHYEQYF
cdr3_nt: TGTGCCAGCAGCGTCAGCCTCCACTACGAGCAGTACTTC

d_call: -
v_call: TRBV5-1
j_call: TRBJ2-7
clone_size: -
cdr3_aa: CASRAELYLDEQYF
cdr3_nt: TGCGCCAGCAGAGCCGAGCTCTACCTTGACGAGCAGTACTTC

d_call: -
v_call: TRBV29-1
j_call: TRBJ1-2
clone_size: -
cdr3_aa: CSVLLNPGYGYTF
cdr3_nt: TGCAGCGTTCTTCTCAATCCCGGCTATGGCTACACCTTC

d_call: -
v_call: TRBV7-3
j_call: TRBJ2-1
clone_size: -
cdr3_aa: CASSAAGVDEQFF
cdr3_nt: TGTGCCAGCAGCGCGGCAGGGGTTGATGAGCAGTTCTTC